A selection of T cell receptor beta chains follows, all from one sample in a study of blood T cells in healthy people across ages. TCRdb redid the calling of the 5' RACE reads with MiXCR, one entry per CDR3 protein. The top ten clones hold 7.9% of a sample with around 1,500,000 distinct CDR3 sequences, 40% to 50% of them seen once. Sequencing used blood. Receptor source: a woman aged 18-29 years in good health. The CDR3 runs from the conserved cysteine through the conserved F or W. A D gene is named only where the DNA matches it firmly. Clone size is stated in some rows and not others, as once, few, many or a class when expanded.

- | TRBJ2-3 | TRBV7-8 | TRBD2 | TGTGCCAGCAGCTCCCCCGGGGCTAGCGGGTCCCCCCGCCCCACAGATACGCAGTATTTT | CASSSPGASGSPRPTDTQYF
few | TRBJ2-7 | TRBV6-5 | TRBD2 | TGTGCCAGCAGTTACTCCGTTCTAGCGGGGGGCTCCTACGAGCAGTACTTC | CASSYSVLAGGSYEQYF
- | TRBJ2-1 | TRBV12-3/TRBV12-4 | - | TGTGCCAGCAGCATGGGGTCTAGCGAGTACAATGAGCAGTTCTTC | CASSMGSSEYNEQFF
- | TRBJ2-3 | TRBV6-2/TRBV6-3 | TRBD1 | TGTGCCAGCAGTTACGACCTGACCCGGGACAGGGATTTATGGTCCACAGATACGCAGTATTTT | CASSYDLTRDRDLWSTDTQYF
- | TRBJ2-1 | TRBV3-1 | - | TGTGCCAGCAGCCCGACCGGGGCTAGCTCCTACAATGAGCAGTTCTTC | CASSPTGASSYNEQFF
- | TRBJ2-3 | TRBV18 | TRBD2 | TGTGCCAGCTCACAGACGGGACTAGCGGGAAAAGATACGCAGTATTTT | CASSQTGLAGKDTQYF
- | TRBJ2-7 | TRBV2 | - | TGTGCCAGCAGTGGTCCCAGGGGACGCGCACCCAGCTACGAGCAGTACTTC | CASSGPRGRAPSYEQYF
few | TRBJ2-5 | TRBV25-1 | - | TGTGCCAGCAGAAAAGGGTCCCGAGAGACCCAGTACTTC | CASRKGSRETQYF
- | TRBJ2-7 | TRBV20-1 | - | TGCAGTGCCGGGACAAAACCCTACGAGCAGTACTTC | CSAGTKPYEQYF
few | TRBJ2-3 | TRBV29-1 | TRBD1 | TGCAGCGGAGATGACAGGGGATCAGATACGCAGTATTTT | CSGDDRGSDTQYF
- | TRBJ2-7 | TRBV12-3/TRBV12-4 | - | TGTGCCAGCAGTCGAGGCGGGACACCGGGATTGGGTGAGCAGTACTTC | CASSRGGTPGLGEQYF
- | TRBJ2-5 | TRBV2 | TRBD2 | TGTGCCAGCAAACCAGCATTAGCGGGAGCAGAGACCCAGTACTTC | CASKPALAGAETQYF
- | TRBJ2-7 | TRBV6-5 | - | TGTGCCAGCAGTTACCGAGAGACCTACGAGCAGTACTTC | CASSYRETYEQYF